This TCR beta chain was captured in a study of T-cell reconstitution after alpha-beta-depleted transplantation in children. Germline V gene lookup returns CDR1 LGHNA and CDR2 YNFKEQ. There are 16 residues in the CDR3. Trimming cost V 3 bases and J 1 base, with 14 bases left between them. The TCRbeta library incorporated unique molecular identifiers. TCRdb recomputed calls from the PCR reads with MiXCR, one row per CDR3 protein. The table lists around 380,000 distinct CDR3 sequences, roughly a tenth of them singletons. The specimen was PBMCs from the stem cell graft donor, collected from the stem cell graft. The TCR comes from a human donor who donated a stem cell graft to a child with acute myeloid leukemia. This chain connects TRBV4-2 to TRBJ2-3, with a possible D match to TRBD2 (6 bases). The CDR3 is CASSQGGDTRTDTQYF. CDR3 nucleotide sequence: TGTGCCAGCAGCCAGGGGGGTGACACGCGCACAGATACGCAGTATTTT.